This T cell receptor beta chain was retrieved from a study of cytomegalovirus exposure and HLA in healthy donors. Turning to the study itself: Earlier work reported about 110 million unique TCR beta sequences from 170 million or so T cells. Overall study results and limits: There was a cluster of highly shared sequence variants that was likely a sequencing artifact. Some V segments could not be told apart, so they were left out, TRBV6-2 and TRBV6-3 among them.

The CDR3 is made up of 14 amino acids. Looked up from germline, CDR1 is SEHNR and CDR2 is FQNEAQ (reference sequence). V was trimmed by 2 bases and J by 0 bases, leaving 8 bases between them. PCR was performed using 60 Vbeta and 13 Jbeta primers. Data came from immunoSEQ multiplex PCR; TCRdb stores just in-frame clones and leaves some out. The data contain approximately 260,000 clones, 84% of them singletons. Concerning this clone: As yet, its antigen is unknown.

The material sequenced was PBMCs. This chain links TRBV7-9 with TRBJ2-7; D is uncertain. This TCR was recovered from a woman aged 40 to 50 in good health and CMV-seropositive. CDR3 DNA: TGTGCCAGCAGCTTACACGGTGCCTCCTACGAGCAGTACTTC. Amino acids: CASSLHGASYEQYF.